This passage covers 13 T cell receptor beta chains from one sample sequenced in a study of molecular identifiers for immune sequencing clone quantification. Each CDR3 protein gets one entry after TCRdb re-called the PCR reads with MiXCR. This table has about 68,000 distinct CDR3 sequences, around 18% appearing once. Specimen: naive CD8+ T cells from blood, with Jurkat cell RNA spiked in. As for subset: FACS-sorted CD8+CD4-CCR7+CD45RA+ naive T cells. These receptors came from a human donor in good health. Some libraries in this study had Jurkat cell RNA spiked in.

In its sample, this clonotype was seen many times. The rearrangement joins TRBV4-3 to TRBJ2-1; maybe TRBD2 (6 bases). This CDR3 spans 16 amino acids. The V gene's germline CDR1 is LGHNA and CDR2 YSLEER. Trimming removed 0 bases from V and 12 bases from J, with 21 bases in between. DNA for the CDR3: TGCGCCAGCAGCCAAGATAGGTTTTCCATGCGGGAAGGGCAGTTCTTC. Translated: CASSQDRFSMREGQFF.

V and J are TRBV20-1 and TRBJ2-2; D is uncertain. V shed 6 bases and J shed 1 base, with 12 bases lying between them. The germline gives CDR1 DFQATT, CDR2 SNEGSKA (reference sequence). This CDR3 has 14 amino acids. The CDR3 bases are TGCAGTGCACTGAACGACTGGAACACCGGGGAGCTGTTTTTT. Its protein is CSALNDWNTGELFF.

Comment on this clonotype: A read error is possible here, since a much larger clone lies one base away. In DNA form, the CDR3 reads TGCAGCGTTGAAAAACCTTATGTACCATACAATGAGCAGTTCTTC. The encoded protein is CSVEKPYVPYNEQFF. The chain links TRBV29-1 to TRBJ2-1; D not certain. CDR3 length: 15 amino acids. The ends were cut back, 2 bases at V and 4 bases at J, with 15 bases in the middle. Per the germline V gene, CDR1 is SQVTM and CDR2 is ANQGSEA.

This clonotype was recorded at least ten times. This sequence joins TRBV6-6 and TRBJ2-7, with 11 bases matching TRBD2. The trim removed 0 bases at V and 3 bases at J, leaving 4 bases unmatched. The germline V gene encodes CDR1 MNHNY and CDR2 SVGAGI (reference sequence). The CDR3 totals 16 residues. CDR3 coding DNA: TGTGCCAGCAGTTACTCGGAGACTAGCGGGAACTACGAGCAGTACTTC. Translating gives CASSYSETSGNYEQYF.

This clonotype was found many times. The chain links TRBV7-8 to TRBJ2-3; unclear D gene. V lost 0 bases and J lost 6, with 7 bases in between. Germline values: CDR1 SGHVS, CDR2 FQNEAQ. This CDR3 has 13 amino acids. CDR3 sequence: CASSLASRDTQYF. The CDR3 DNA follows: TGTGCCAGCAGCTTAGCTTCCCGGGATACGCAGTATTTT.

This rearrangement joins TRBV11-2 to TRBJ1-5; 7 nucleotides match TRBD1. J lost 7 bases, V lost 2 bases, and 8 bases had no gene match. There are 15 residues in the CDR3. Germline V gives CDR1 SGHAT, CDR2 FQNNGV. CDR3 region: CASSLREGGTQPQHF. The CDR3 nucleotides are TGTGCCAGCAGCTTACGTGAAGGGGGCACCCAGCCCCAGCATTTT.

In its sample, this clonotype was seen a few times. This chain joins TRBV25-1 and TRBJ1-1; D is ambiguous. Trimming stripped 1 base from V and 5 bases from J, with 8 bases between. This CDR3 is built from 13 residues. Germline lookup yields CDR1 MGHDK and CDR2 SYGVNS. The CDR3 coding sequence is TGTGCCAGCAGTGAATTAGGTGGGACTGAAGCTTTCTTT. Its translation: CASSELGGTEAFF.

This clonotype was picked up many times. The CDR3 spells CASSITRRNTEAFF. Written as DNA, the CDR3 is TGTGCCAGTAGTATAACGCGACGGAACACTGAAGCTTTCTTT. This rearrangement joins TRBV19 to TRBJ1-1; D gene ambiguous. Germline lookup yields CDR1 LNHDA and CDR2 SQIVND (reference sequence). The CDR3 is made up of 14 amino acids. V lost 2 bases to trimming and J lost 1 base, with 8 bases between them.

This clonotype was seen at least ten times. V usage is TRBV6-6 and J usage is TRBJ1-1, with D unclear. CDR3 size: 11 residues. The V end lost 5 bases, the J end lost 1 base, and 2 bases lay between the germline ends. The germline CDR1 and CDR2 sequences are MNHNY and SVGAGI (reference sequence). For the CDR3, the DNA is TGTGCCAGCAGTGAGAACACTGAAGCTTTCTTT. Protein product: CASSENTEAFF.

To note about this clonotype: A read error may explain this, as a much larger clone is one base away. The genes are TRBV7-3 and TRBJ2-3; no clear D. Germline-derived CDR1 and CDR2 are SGHTA and FQGTGA. The CDR3 is 13 residues long. The DNA of the CDR3 is TGTGCCGGCAGCTTAACTCTCACAGATACGCAGTATTTT. As protein: CAGSLTLTDTQYF.

This clonotype was detected ten times or more. This rearrangement joins TRBV6-2 or TRBV6-3 to TRBJ2-1; maybe TRBD1 (5 bases). Germline V gene data show CDR1 as MNHEY and CDR2 as SVGEGT. There are 15 residues in the CDR3. The V gene lost 0 bases and the J gene lost 4 bases, with 10 bases spanning the gap. CDR3 amino acids: CASSYSSQGYNEQFF. In DNA, the CDR3 is TGTGCCAGCAGTTACTCGAGCCAGGGATACAATGAGCAGTTCTTC.

To note about this clonotype: Possible read error: a much larger clone is one base away. The rearrangement links TRBV9 to TRBJ1-3, with D perhaps matching TRBD1 (6 bases). CDR3 size: 16 residues. The germline V gene has CDR1 SGDLS and CDR2 YYNGEE. The DNA of the CDR3 is TGTGCCAGCAGCGTAGAGGGGGGGATATCTGGAAACACCGTATATTTT. Protein product: CASSVEGGISGNTVYF.

At least ten counts were recorded for this clonotype. J is TRBJ2-1 and V is TRBV5-1; D is perhaps TRBD2 (7 bases). The ends were cut back, 7 bases at V and 2 bases at J, with 16 bases in the middle. CDR1 SGHRS and CDR2 YFSETQ come from the germline V gene. The length of the CDR3 is 15 residues. CDR3: CASWGGATPYNEQFF. The DNA of the CDR3 is TGCGCCAGCTGGGGGGGGGCAACTCCCTACAATGAGCAGTTCTTC.